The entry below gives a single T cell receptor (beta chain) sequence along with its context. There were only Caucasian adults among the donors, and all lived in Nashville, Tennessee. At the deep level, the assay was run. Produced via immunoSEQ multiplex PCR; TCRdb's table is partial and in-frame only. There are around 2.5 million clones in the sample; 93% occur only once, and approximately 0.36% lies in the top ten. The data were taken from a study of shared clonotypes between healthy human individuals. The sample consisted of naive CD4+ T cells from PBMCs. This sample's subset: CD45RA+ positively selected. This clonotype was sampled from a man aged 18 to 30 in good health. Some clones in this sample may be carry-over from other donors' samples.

CDR3 region: CASTIGTGAGELFF. The CDR3 DNA sequence: TGTGCCAGCACCATAGGGACAGGGGCCGGGGAGCTGTTTTTT. The J gene is TRBJ2-2, the V gene TRBV28, with 10 bases matching TRBD1. CDR3 length: 14 residues. V was clipped by 7 bases and J by 6 bases; unmatched bases: 5. Germline CDR1 and CDR2: MDHEN and SYDVKM.